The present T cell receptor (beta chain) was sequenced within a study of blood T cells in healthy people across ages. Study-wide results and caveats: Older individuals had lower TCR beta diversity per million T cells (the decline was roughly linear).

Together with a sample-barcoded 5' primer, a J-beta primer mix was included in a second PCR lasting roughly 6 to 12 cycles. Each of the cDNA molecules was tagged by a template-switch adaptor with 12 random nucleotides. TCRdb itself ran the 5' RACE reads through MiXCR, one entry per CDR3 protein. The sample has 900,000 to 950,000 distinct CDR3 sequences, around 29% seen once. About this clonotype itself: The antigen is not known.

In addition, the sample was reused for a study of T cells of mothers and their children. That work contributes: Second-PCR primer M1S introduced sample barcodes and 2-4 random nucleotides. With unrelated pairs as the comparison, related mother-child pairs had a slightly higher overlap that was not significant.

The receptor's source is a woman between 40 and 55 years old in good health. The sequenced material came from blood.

The CDR3 coding sequence is TGTGCCAGCAGCCATCCCGGCGGCACAGATACGCAGTATTTT. This gives the protein CASSHPGGTDTQYF. This rearrangement joins TRBV7-9 to TRBJ2-3, with unresolved D. The V end lost 5 bases, the J end lost 1 base, and 10 bases lay between the germline ends. CDR3 size: 14 residues. Per germline, CDR1 SEHNR and CDR2 FQNEAQ (reference sequence).